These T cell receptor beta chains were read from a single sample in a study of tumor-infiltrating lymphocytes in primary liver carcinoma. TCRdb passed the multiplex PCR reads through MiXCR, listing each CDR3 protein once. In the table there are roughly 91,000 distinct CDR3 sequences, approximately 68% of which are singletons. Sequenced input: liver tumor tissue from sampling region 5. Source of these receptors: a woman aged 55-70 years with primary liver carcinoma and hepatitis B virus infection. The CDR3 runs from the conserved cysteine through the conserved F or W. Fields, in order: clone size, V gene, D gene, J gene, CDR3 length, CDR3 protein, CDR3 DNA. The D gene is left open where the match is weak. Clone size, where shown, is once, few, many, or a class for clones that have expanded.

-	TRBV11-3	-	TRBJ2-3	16	CASSLSHDGPADTQYF	TGTGCCAGCAGCTTAAGCCATGACGGTCCCGCAGATACGCAGTATTTT
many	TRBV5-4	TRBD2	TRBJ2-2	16	CASSLLAGRTTGELFF	TGTGCCAGCAGCTTGTTAGCGGGAAGGACCACCGGGGAGCTGTTTTTT
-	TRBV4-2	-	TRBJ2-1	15	CPSSQGERDYNEQFF	TGTCCCAGCAGCCAAGGGGAGAGAGACTACAATGAGCAGTTCTTC
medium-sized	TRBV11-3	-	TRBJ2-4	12	CASSGAKNIQYF	TGTGCCAGCTCCGGGGCCAAAAACATTCAGTACTTC
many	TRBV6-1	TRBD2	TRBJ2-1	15	CASSESSGSYNEQFF	TGTGCCAGCAGTGAATCCAGCGGGAGCTACAATGAGCAGTTCTTC
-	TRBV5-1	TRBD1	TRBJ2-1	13	CANSWDSYNEQFF	TGCGCTAACAGCTGGGACAGTTACAATGAGCAGTTCTTC
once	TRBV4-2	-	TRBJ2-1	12	CASSPGTYERFF	TGTGCCAGCAGCCCCGGGACATATGAGCGGTTCTTC
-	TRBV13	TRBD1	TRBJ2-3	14	CASGSRTGADTQYF	TGTGCCAGCGGCTCCCGAACAGGGGCAGATACGCAGTATTTT
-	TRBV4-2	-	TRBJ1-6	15	CAGSQTAIRNSPLHF	TGTGCCGGCAGCCAAACAGCGATTAGGAATTCACCCCTCCACTTT
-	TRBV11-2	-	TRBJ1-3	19	CVSSSRPDMGAYSGNTIYF	TGTGTCAGCAGCTCACGCCCGGACATGGGAGCGTACTCGGGAAACACCATATATTTC
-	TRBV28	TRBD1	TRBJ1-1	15	CASSDPGTGFTEALF	TGTGCCAGCAGCGATCCCGGGACAGGGTTCACTGAAGCTTTATTC
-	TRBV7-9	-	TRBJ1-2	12	CASSLAGTSYTF	TGTGCCAGCAGCTTAGCGGGTACAAGCTACACCTTC
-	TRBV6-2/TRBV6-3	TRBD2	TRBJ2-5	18	CASSVEVGRRTTKETQYF	TGTGCCAGCAGTGTCGAGGTCGGGAGGCGTACTACAAAAGAGACCCAGTACTTC
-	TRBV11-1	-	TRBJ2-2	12	CLSSLQVGELFF	TGTCTCAGCAGCTTACAGGTCGGGGAGCTGTTTTTT
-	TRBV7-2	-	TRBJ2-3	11	CASSLRVTQYF	TGTGCCAGCAGTTTAAGGGTTACGCAGTATTTT
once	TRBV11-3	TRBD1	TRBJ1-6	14	CASIEGQGRSPLHF	TGTGCCAGCATAGAGGGACAGGGCAGGTCACCCCTCCACTTT
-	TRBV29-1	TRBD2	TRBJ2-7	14	CSVAQTSGSREQYF	TGCAGCGTTGCTCAAACTAGCGGGAGTAGGGAGCAGTACTTC
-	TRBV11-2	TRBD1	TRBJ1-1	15	CASSLDPTGLTEGVF	TGTGCCAGCAGCTTAGACCCGACAGGGCTAACCGAAGGTGTCTTT
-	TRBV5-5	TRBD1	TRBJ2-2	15	CAGRAGTGDIGELFF	TGTGCCGGCAGGGCCGGGACAGGGGACATCGGGGAGCTGTTTTTT
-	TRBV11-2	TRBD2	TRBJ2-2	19	CASSPFVGLARAGTGKLFF	TGTGCCAGCAGCCCCTTTGTTGGACTAGCGCGAGCGGGCACCGGGAAGCTGTTTTTT
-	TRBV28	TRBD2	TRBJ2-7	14	CDSMTSGRAYEQYF	TGTGACAGCATGACAAGCGGGAGGGCCTACGAGCAGTACTTC
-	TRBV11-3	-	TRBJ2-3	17	CASSPIQAAVGTDTQYF	TGCGCCAGCAGCCCGATCCAAGCGGCCGTTGGCACAGATACGCAATATTTT
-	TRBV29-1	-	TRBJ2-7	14	CSIQNGGSYYEQYF	TGCAGCATCCAGAATGGGGGCAGTTATTACGAGCAGTACTTC
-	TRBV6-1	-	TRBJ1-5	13	CPSSWTADQPQHF	TGTCCCAGCAGTTGGACAGCGGATCAGCCCCAGCATTTT
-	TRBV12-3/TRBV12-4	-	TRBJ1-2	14	CASCSLIGFLGYTF	TGTGCCAGCTGTTCGCTGATAGGGTTCCTTGGCTACACCTTC
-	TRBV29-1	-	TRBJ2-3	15	CSDEIRRRGTDTQYF	TGCAGCGATGAAATCAGGAGGCGAGGCACAGATACGCAGTATTTT
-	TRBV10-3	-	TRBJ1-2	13	CAISDSGGRDYTF	TGTGCCATCAGTGACTCGGGGGGGCGAGACTACACCTTC
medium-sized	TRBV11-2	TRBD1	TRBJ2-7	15	CASSYWTGGTYEQYF	TGTGCCAGCAGCTACTGGACAGGGGGAACCTACGAGCAGTACTTC
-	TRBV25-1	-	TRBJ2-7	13	CASTPARGYEQYF	TGTGCCAGCACCCCAGCTAGGGGCTACGAGCAGTACTTC
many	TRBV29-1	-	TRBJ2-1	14	CSVLRTEFYNEQFF	TGCAGCGTACTAAGGACTGAATTTTACAATGAGCAGTTCTTC
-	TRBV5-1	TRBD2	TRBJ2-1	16	CASSLDSSGTYNDQFF	TGCGCCAGCAGCTTGGATTCTAGCGGGACTTACAATGATCAGTTCTTC
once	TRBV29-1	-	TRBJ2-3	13	CSVGAPERDTQYF	TGCAGCGTTGGAGCACCCGAGAGAGATACGCAGTATTTT
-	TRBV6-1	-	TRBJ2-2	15	CARSDSVGDTGELFF	TGTGCCCGCAGTGATTCAGTAGGGGACACCGGGGAGCTGTTTTTT
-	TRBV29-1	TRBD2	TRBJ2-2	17	CSVGADGSGRNHGEPFF	TGCAGCGTTGGGGCAGATGGTAGCGGGAGGAATCACGGGGAGCCGTTTTTT
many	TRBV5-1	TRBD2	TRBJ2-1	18	CASSLRGTSGGVTNEQFF	TGCGCCAGCAGCCTGAGGGGGACTAGCGGTGGAGTCACCAATGAGCAGTTCTTC
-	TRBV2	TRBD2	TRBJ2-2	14	CVSTRGGYTGELFF	TGTGTCAGCACTCGGGGAGGGTACACCGGGGAGCTGTTTTTT
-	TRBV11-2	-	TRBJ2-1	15	CASSLPELWDNEQFF	TGCGCCAGCAGCTTACCGGAATTATGGGACAATGAGCAGTTCTTC
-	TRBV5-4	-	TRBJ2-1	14	CASSLVLAHYEQFF	TGTGCCAGCAGCTTGGTACTAGCCCACTATGAACAGTTCTTC
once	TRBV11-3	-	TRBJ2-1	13	CASSAGGCNEELF	TGTGCCAGCAGTGCCGGGGGCTGCAATGAGGAGTTGTTC
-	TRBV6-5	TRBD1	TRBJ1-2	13	CANSQGQGLGYTF	TGTGCCAACAGCCAAGGACAGGGTCTGGGTTACACCTTC
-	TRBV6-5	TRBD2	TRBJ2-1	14	CSNSIERGTNEQLF	TGTTCCAACAGCATCGAGCGGGGAACGAATGAGCAGCTCTTC
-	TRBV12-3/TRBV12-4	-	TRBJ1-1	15	CASRMGMERNIEAFF	TGTGCCAGCCGTATGGGGATGGAGCGGAACATTGAAGCTTTCTTT
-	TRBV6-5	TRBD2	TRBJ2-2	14	CASMTSAYTRGLFF	TGTGCCAGCATGACTAGCGCCTACACCAGGGGGCTGTTTTTT
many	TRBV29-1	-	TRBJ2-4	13	CSASSGNIYIQYF	TGCAGCGCCTCATCAGGGAATATTTACATTCAGTACTTC
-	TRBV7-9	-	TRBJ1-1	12	CASSLGGAETFF	TGTGCTAGCAGCTTAGGAGGGGCTGAAACTTTCTTT
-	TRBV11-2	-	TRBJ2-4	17	CASSLEGRGQRGNILYF	TGTGCCAGCAGCTTAGAGGGTAGGGGACAGCGGGGAAACATTCTGTATTTC
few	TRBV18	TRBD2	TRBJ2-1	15	CASSSLAGADNEQFF	TGTGCCAGCTCGTCCCTAGCGGGAGCCGACAATGAGCAGTTCTTC
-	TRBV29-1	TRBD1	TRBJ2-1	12	CSARTGTYEQLF	TGCAGCGCCAGGACAGGGACCTATGAGCAGCTCTTC
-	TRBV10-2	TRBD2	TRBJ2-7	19	CASIPWGSGRNEATYEQYF	TGCGCCAGCATTCCTTGGGGTAGCGGGAGGAACGAGGCGACCTACGAGCAGTACTTC
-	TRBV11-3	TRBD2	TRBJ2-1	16	CVNSATSGGQYNEQFF	TGTGTCAACAGTGCGACTAGCGGAGGCCAATATAATGAGCAGTTCTTC
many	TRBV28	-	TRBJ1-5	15	CASSLLEGGNQPQHF	TGTGCCAGCAGTCTTCTTGAGGGGGGAAATCAGCCCCAGCATTTT
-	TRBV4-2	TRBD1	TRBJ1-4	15	CASNQEAGGDEKLFF	TGTGCCAGCAACCAAGAGGCAGGGGGCGATGAAAAACTGTTTTTT
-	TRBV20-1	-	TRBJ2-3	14	CSARGGVATDTQYF	TGCAGTGCTAGAGGGGGGGTAGCGACAGATACGCAGTATTTT
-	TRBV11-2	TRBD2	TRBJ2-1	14	CASGPTSVQETQFF	TGTGCCAGCGGCCCCACTAGCGTCCAAGAGACCCAGTTCTTC
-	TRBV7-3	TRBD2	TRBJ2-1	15	CASSPPGLRGTEQFF	TGTGCCAGCAGTCCGCCGGGACTACGTGGGACTGAGCAGTTCTTC
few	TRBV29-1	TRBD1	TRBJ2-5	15	CSVDSGTGGLETQYF	TGCAGCGTTGATTCCGGGACAGGGGGTCTGGAGACCCAGTACTTC
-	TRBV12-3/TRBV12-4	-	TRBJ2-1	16	CASSLDSLAVANEQFF	TGTGCCAGTAGTTTAGATAGCCTAGCCGTAGCCAATGAGCAGTTCTTC
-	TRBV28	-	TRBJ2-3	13	CASRGTATDTQYF	TGTGCCAGCAGGGGAACAGCCACAGATACGCAGTATTTT
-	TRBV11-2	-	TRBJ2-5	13	CANSLAPLQTQYF	TGTGCCAACAGCTTAGCCCCGCTCCAGACCCAATACTTC
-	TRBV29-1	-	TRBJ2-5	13	CSVEQQGGGTQYF	TGCAGCGTTGAACAGCAGGGGGGAGGGACCCAGTACTTC